This T cell receptor (beta chain) originates from a study of CD8 T cells in Susac syndrome. Sequencing of TCR beta covered CD8+ and CD4+ T cells obtained from blood. Controls comprised healthy donors matched for age and sex. After extraction with the RNeasy kit, 0.5 to 1 ug of the RNA was reverse transcribed using random hexamers. immunoSEQ multiplex PCR amplified TCR beta CDR3 across 54 Vbeta, 13 Jbeta. TCRdb analysed the immunoSEQ multiplex PCR reads with MiXCR anew, one entry per CDR3 protein. There are some 100,000 distinct CDR3 sequences in the sample; around 92% occur only once, and roughly 0.11% lies in the top ten. This CDR3 comprises 13 residues. Germline CDR1 reads MNHEY; CDR2 reads SMNVEV (reference sequence). The V gene lost 5 bases and the J gene lost 6 bases, with 10 bases spanning the gap.

The sample comprised CD8+ T cells from PBMCs. The TCR comes from a human donor in good health. The gene calls are TRBV27 and TRBJ2-2; D remains ambiguous. CDR3 sequence: CASSVRWAGELFF. Written as DNA, the CDR3 is TGTGCCAGCAGTGTTAGGTGGGCCGGGGAGCTGTTTTTT.